This T cell receptor (beta chain) was retrieved from a study of T cells in Graves' hyperthyroidism and ophthalmopathy. TCR beta CDR3 regions were amplified from RNA. TCR CDR3 underwent first-round RT-PCR with the HTBI primer set. TCRdb independently ran MiXCR on the multiplex PCR reads; one entry per CDR3 protein. Of 550,000 to 700,000 distinct CDR3 sequences in the sample, 46% were seen once. This clonotype was recorded many times. Its cognate antigen is unknown. General study points: The model anticipated ophthalmopathy a median around six months pre-onset. Most expanded thyroid clonotypes above 0.001 recurred in blood.

Thyroid ultrasound and orbital computed tomography, with clinical symptoms and serum thyroxine and TRAb, informed diagnoses. In germline, CDR1 is SGHAT, CDR2 FQNNGV. This CDR3 has 12 residues. The germline V and J ends were trimmed by 6 bases and 3 bases, with 8 bases remaining between them. The sample consisted of peripheral blood or thyroid tissue (not recorded which). The source is an adult woman with Graves' disease, either hyperthyroidism or ophthalmopathy (not recorded which). The chain is built from TRBV11-2 and TRBJ1-1; D ambiguous. CDR3 amino acids: CASSPLYTEAFF. DNA for the CDR3: TGTGCCAGCAGTCCTTTGTACACTGAAGCTTTCTTT.